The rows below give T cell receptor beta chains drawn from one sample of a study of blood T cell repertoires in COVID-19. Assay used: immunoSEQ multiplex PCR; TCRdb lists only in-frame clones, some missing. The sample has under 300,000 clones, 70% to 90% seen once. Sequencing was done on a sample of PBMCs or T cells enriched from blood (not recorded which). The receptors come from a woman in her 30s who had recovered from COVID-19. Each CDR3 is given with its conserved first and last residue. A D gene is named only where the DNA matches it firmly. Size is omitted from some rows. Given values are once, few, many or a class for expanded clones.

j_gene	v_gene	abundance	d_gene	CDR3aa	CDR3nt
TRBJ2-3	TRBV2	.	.	CASSASLGGTDTQYF	TGTGCCAGCAGTGCTTCACTCGGAGGGACAGATACGCAGTATTTT
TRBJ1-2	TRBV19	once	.	CASSTPPGRVNRDLNYGYTF	TGTGCCAGTAGTACCCCTCCCGGGAGGGTCAACAGAGACCTTAACTATGGCTACACCTTC
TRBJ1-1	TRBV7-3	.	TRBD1	CASSPDRAGVAEAFF	TGTGCCAGCAGCCCCGACAGGGCCGGGGTCGCTGAAGCTTTCTTT
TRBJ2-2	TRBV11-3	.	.	CASSLDSTNTGELFF	TGTGCCAGCAGCTTAGATTCCACGAACACCGGGGAGCTGTTTTTT
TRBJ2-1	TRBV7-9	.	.	CASSPGGAGEQFF	TGTGCCAGCAGCCCTGGGGGAGCGGGTGAGCAGTTCTTC
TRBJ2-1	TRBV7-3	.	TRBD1	CASSLQQGDREQFF	TGTGCCAGCAGCTTACAACAGGGGGACCGTGAGCAGTTCTTC
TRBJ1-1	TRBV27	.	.	CASSFRENTEAFF	TGTGCCAGCAGTTTCCGGGAAAACACTGAAGCTTTCTTT
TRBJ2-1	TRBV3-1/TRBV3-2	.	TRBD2	CASSQEASGGAERVYNEQFF	TGTGCCAGCAGCCAAGAGGCTAGCGGGGGGGCCGAAAGGGTCTACAATGAGCAGTTCTTC
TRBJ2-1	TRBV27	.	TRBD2	CASSRTSGRVEQFF	TGTGCCAGCAGTCGAACTAGCGGGAGGGTTGAGCAGTTCTTC
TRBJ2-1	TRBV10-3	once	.	CAISAGKGEQFF	TGTGCCATCTCGGCAGGGAAAGGTGAGCAGTTCTTC
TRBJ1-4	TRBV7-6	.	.	CASSLGSGGEKLFF	TGTGCCAGCAGCTTAGGGTCGGGAGGGGAAAAACTGTTTTTT
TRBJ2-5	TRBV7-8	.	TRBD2	CASTLAGVQETQYF	TGTGCCAGCACTCTAGCGGGAGTACAAGAGACCCAGTACTTC
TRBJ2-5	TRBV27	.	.	CASSALVGLRLQETQYF	TGTGCCAGCAGTGCTTTGGTAGGATTGCGGCTTCAAGAGACCCAGTACTTC
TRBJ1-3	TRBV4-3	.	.	CASSLDSGGSGNTIYF	TGCGCCAGCAGCCTCGACTCCGGGGGCTCTGGAAACACCATATATTTT